This T cell receptor (beta chain) was recorded in a study of naive and memory T cell subsets (TCRdb year 2017). With respect to the entire study: Sorted naive and memory T cell subsets from peripheral blood were analyzed in the study using a UMI-based, open-source pipeline for TCR alpha and beta sequencing. RNA was DNase-treated and reverse transcribed with TCR constant-region primers, mostly using SuperScript III. The functional CMV T cell responses agreed completely with IgG serology results. What the study reported, not specific to this receptor: The repertoire findings for the naive and memory subsets could not be validated, as no ground truth was available. RNA-based TCR counts may be affected by expression changes linked to T cell activation and differentiation. TCR abundance followed a power law whose exponent differed between naive and memory subsets but was consistent across the three individuals. After error correction, only a single occurrence was seen for over 95% of naive TCR sequences, so much steeper abundance distributions were produced than in memory subsets. A few larger clonotypes were present in naive repertoires, especially CD8 naive repertoires, and these clonotypes were possibly memory cells re-expressing CD45RA. Each clonotype was defined as a single alpha or beta chain sequence rather than as a paired alpha/beta receptor. In both CD4 and CD8 cells, the Gini index increased while Shannon and inverse Simpson diversity decreased from naive through CM, EM and EMRA.

The library was prepared using UMI-ligation and nested PCR. The beta constant-region primer was an equimolar mix of two oligonucleotides covering both TRBC1 and TRBC2. T4 RNA ligase 1 ligated a single-stranded oligonucleotide carrying the SP2 primer and a 12-nucleotide UMI to the cDNA 3' end. Four rounds of PCR were used to amplify ligated cDNA, with nested alpha and beta constant-region primers being used together with the SP2 primer. The ligation reaction was kept at 16 degrees C for roughly 19-25 hours. PCR2 was usually performed as a SYBR Green qPCR and halted at a preset threshold so that over-amplification would not occur. All purifications after the first were performed with Agencourt AMPure XP magnetic beads. Libraries were quantified by Qubit and checked on a TapeStation, with a main peak expected near 650 bp. The pooled libraries were sequenced on an Illumina MiSeq using v2 2x251 paired-end kits, which usually yielded roughly 0.85-2.1 million reads per sample. Each sample's library went into the pool at roughly 4 nM, and roughly 5-7.5% PhiX was added to help with cluster recognition. The authors' pipeline ran thus. Using tag matching that tolerated one base-pair mismatch, Decombinator assigned V and J genes to FASTQ reads that had been processed by Demultiplexor. By using UMIs, Collapsinator corrected both sequencing errors and the frequency errors caused by PCR heterogeneity. CDR3Translator translated TCRs and extracted CDR3s from the conserved cysteine to the FGXG phenylalanine, flagging non-productive sequences. Gini, Shannon entropy and inverse Simpson indices were calculated on repertoires subsampled to equal numbers of UMI-defined TCRs. Within the linear range, a power law was fitted by maximum likelihood to the distributions of clonotype abundance. When run on a single naive CD8 sample, MIGEC and the pipeline yielded similar UMI counts, similar unique TCR numbers and similar clonal distributions. In one analysis, naive TCRs also found in any memory subset of the same donor were removed from the naive repertoire. The repertoires were searched for 7,322 CMV-associated CDR3 sequences that had been compiled from VDJdb and a published dataset. Through fastp at Q25 and MiXCR, TCRdb rebuilt clones from the public reads, retaining in-frame beta chains. CDR3 protein duplicates are merged, each entry listing the most common genes and DNA. These V and J calls originate from TCRdb's pipeline instead of the authors' own analysis. In this sample the table shows under 150,000 distinct CDR3 sequences, over 15% of which occur a single time. The top ten constitute more than 0.13% of the sample.

To note about this clonotype: The antigen it binds to is not known. Per-base qualities were not stored, and no clone one base away is much larger.

From the second PCR step onward, the TCR alpha chain libraries and the TCR beta chain libraries were amplified separately. CMV status of each donor was established by measuring IFNgamma production from CD4+ T cells after fresh PBMCs were stimulated overnight with CMV viral lysate. Miltenyi beads were used first to positively select CD4 T cells, and CD8 T cells were then positively selected from the CD4-negative fraction. Cells stained for CD3, CD4, CD8, CD45RA, CD27 and a live/dead dye were sorted on a BD Aria II into four subsets by CD45RA and CD27. Blood was obtained from a few healthy volunteers, and the blood from each volunteer was fractionated into CD4 and CD8 T cells and subsequently into four differentiation subsets. Around 110 ml of peripheral blood was collected from each donor, and PBMC were isolated by Ficoll-Paque PLUS density-gradient centrifugation. Sorted cells were lysed in RLT buffer, after which RNA was extracted using a Qiagen RNeasy kit and stored at -80 degrees C.

Sequencing was carried out using naive CD4+ T cells from blood. The cell subset or site label, read with the paper, signifies: naive T cells, CD45RA high CD27+. This sequence originates from a human donor in good health.

In nucleotide form, the sequence is TGTGCCAGCAGTGGGGAAGGGGCTGGGAACACTGAAGCTTTCTTT. Translated, it reads CASSGEGAGNTEAFF. The rearranged chain carries TRBV2 and TRBJ1-1; the best D guess is TRBD1, with 5 bases matching. According to the germline V gene, CDR1 reads SNHLY and CDR2 reads FYNNEI. The CDR3 numbers 15 residues from cysteine through phenylalanine. The CDR3 DNA has 45 bases and is translated from base 1. V and J lose 4 bases and 1 base, and a span of 13 bases separates them.